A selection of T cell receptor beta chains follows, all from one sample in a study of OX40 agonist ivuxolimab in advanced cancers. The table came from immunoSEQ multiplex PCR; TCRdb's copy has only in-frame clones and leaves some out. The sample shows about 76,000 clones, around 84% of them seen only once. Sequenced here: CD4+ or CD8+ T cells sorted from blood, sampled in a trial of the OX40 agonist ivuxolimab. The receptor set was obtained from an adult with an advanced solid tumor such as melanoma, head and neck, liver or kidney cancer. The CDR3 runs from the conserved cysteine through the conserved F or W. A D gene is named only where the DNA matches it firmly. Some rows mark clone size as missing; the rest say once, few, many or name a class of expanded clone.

CASSLGAGNQPQHF | TGCGCCAGCAGCTTAGGTGCGGGTAATCAGCCCCAGCATTTT | - | TRBJ1-5 | - | TRBV5-1
CTSSQERGRVLENEQFF | TGCACCAGCAGCCAAGAAAGGGGGAGGGTCTTGGAAAATGAGCAGTTCTTC | - | TRBJ2-1 | - | TRBV1
CASNRQGSTDTQYF | TGTGCCAGCAATCGACAGGGTAGCACAGATACGCAGTATTTT | TRBD1 | TRBJ2-3 | - | TRBV2
CASRTSGASYNEQFF | TGTGCCAGCCGGACTAGCGGGGCCTCCTACAATGAGCAGTTCTTC | TRBD2 | TRBJ2-1 | - | TRBV6-6
CASSRSFQGGEQFF | TGCGCCAGCAGCCGAAGTTTCCAGGGGGGTGAGCAGTTCTTC | - | TRBJ2-1 | - | TRBV5-1
CSVPPGYTEAFF | TGCAGCGTTCCCCCGGGGTACACTGAAGCTTTCTTT | - | TRBJ1-1 | - | TRBV29-1
CASSESKPGANTEAFF | TGCGCCAGCAGTGAGTCGAAGCCGGGGGCGAACACTGAAGCTTTCTTT | - | TRBJ1-1 | - | TRBV10-1
CASSTDQRHFSEQFF | TGTGCCAGTAGCACCGACCAGAGGCATTTCAGTGAGCAGTTCTTC | - | TRBJ2-1 | - | TRBV19
CASSSPGNLPGNTIYF | TGTGCCAGTAGTTCCCCGGGGAATTTGCCTGGAAACACCATATATTTT | - | TRBJ1-3 | - | TRBV19
CASSHDGSGTNEQFF | TGCGCCAGCAGCCATGACGGAAGCGGGACTAATGAGCAGTTCTTC | TRBD2 | TRBJ2-1 | - | TRBV4-3
CAISEISAGGTEAFF | TGTGCCATCAGTGAGATCTCCGCGGGGGGCACTGAAGCTTTCTTT | - | TRBJ1-1 | - | TRBV10-3
CATSLRTSETQYF | TGTGCCACCTCCCTCAGAACGTCGGAGACCCAGTACTTC | - | TRBJ2-5 | once | TRBV18
CASSEGAAQGQPQHF | TGTGCCAGCAGTGAAGGGGCGGCACAAGGTCAGCCCCAGCATTTT | - | TRBJ1-5 | - | TRBV2
CASSVPPAGGGETQYF | TGTGCCAGCAGTGTTCCGCCAGCGGGGGGCGGGGAGACCCAGTACTTC | TRBD2 | TRBJ2-5 | - | TRBV2
CASSTGSGVQPQHF | TGTGCCAGTAGTACAGGGTCCGGTGTTCAGCCCCAGCATTTT | - | TRBJ1-5 | once | TRBV19
CASGRGQLSDTQYF | TGTGCCAGCGGGAGGGGGCAGTTGTCAGATACGCAGTATTTT | - | TRBJ2-3 | - | TRBV6-5
CAWRKGANTGELFF | TGTGCCTGGAGGAAAGGGGCGAACACCGGGGAGCTGTTTTTT | - | TRBJ2-2 | - | TRBV30
CAISESTGASYNEQFF | TGTGCCATCAGTGAGTCTACGGGGGCCTCCTACAATGAGCAGTTCTTC | - | TRBJ2-1 | - | TRBV10-3
CASSLAGGGPHNEQFF | TGTGCCAGCAGCTTGGCCGGAGGGGGGCCCCACAATGAGCAGTTCTTC | - | TRBJ2-1 | - | TRBV5-6
CSVERHTAKNIQYF | TGCAGCGTTGAGCGACATACAGCCAAAAACATTCAGTACTTC | - | TRBJ2-4 | - | TRBV29-1
CASRGDREGYTF | TGTGCCAGCAGGGGGGACAGGGAAGGCTACACCTTC | TRBD1 | TRBJ1-2 | - | TRBV2
CASSLVGPHEQYF | TGTGCCAGCAGTTTAGTAGGGCCGCACGAGCAGTACTTC | - | TRBJ2-7 | - | TRBV27
CASSQIQGGNTEAFF | TGTGCCAGCAGCCAAATTCAGGGGGGGAACACTGAAGCTTTCTTT | TRBD1 | TRBJ1-1 | - | TRBV5-4
CASSRDSASTEAFF | TGTGCCAGCAGCCGGGACAGTGCGAGCACTGAAGCTTTCTTT | TRBD1 | TRBJ1-1 | - | TRBV6-4
CASSLGRLGGTDTQYF | TGTGCCAGCAGCTTAGGCCGGCTGGGGGGGACAGATACGCAGTATTTT | TRBD2 | TRBJ2-3 | - | TRBV7-6
CASSGTGTVGTYGYTF | TGTGCCAGCAGTGGGACCGGGACAGTAGGTACCTATGGCTACACCTTC | TRBD1 | TRBJ1-2 | - | TRBV2
CASLKHRASGELFF | TGTGCCAGCTTAAAACACAGGGCGTCCGGGGAGCTGTTTTTT | - | TRBJ2-2 | - | TRBV28
CASSSGLGETQYF | TGCGCCAGCAGCTCTGGACTGGGAGAGACCCAGTACTTC | - | TRBJ2-5 | once | TRBV5-1
CASSSAGGSSYNEQFF | TGTGCCAGCAGCTCCGCGGGGGGAAGCTCCTACAATGAGCAGTTCTTC | TRBD2 | TRBJ2-1 | - | TRBV7-2
CASGPREGNQPQHF | TGCGCCAGCGGCCCGCGGGAGGGAAATCAGCCCCAGCATTTT | - | TRBJ1-5 | - | TRBV4-1
CASRVEYSNQPQHF | TGTGCCAGCAGGGTGGAGTATAGCAATCAGCCCCAGCATTTT | - | TRBJ1-5 | once | TRBV6-1
CSVEGGGYGYTF | TGCAGCGTTGAGGGGGGTGGCTATGGCTACACCTTC | - | TRBJ1-2 | - | TRBV29-1
CASNKGHSVNSPLHF | TGTGCCAGCAATAAAGGGCACTCAGTTAATTCACCCCTCCACTTT | - | TRBJ1-6 | - | TRBV6-5
CASSGNSGGAADTQYF | TGTGCCAGCAGCGGAAATAGCGGGGGGGCCGCAGATACGCAGTATTTT | TRBD2 | TRBJ2-3 | - | TRBV7-2
CASSVTGGYTEAFF | TGCGCCAGCAGCGTCACCGGGGGCTACACTGAAGCTTTCTTT | - | TRBJ1-1 | - | TRBV10-2
CASSYDRDYGYTF | TGTGCCAGCAGCTACGACAGGGACTATGGCTACACCTTC | TRBD1 | TRBJ1-2 | - | TRBV7-2
CASSEKRGGYTNEKLFF | TGTGCCAGCAGTGAAAAACGGGGGGGGTATACTAATGAAAAACTGTTTTTT | - | TRBJ1-4 | - | TRBV27
CASSLGGRPDQETQYF | TGCGCCAGCAGCTTAGGAGGACGGCCCGACCAAGAGACCCAGTACTTC | - | TRBJ2-5 | - | TRBV5-1
CASSPLSRTVNTEAFF | TGTGCCAGCAGCCCCCTGTCCCGGACAGTGAACACTGAAGCTTTCTTT | - | TRBJ1-1 | - | TRBV7-9
CATSEGTGGLNYGYTF | TGTGCCACCTCCGAGGGGACAGGGGGACTTAACTATGGCTACACCTTC | TRBD1 | TRBJ1-2 | - | TRBV10-3
CASSLRGGNTGELFF | TGCGCCAGCAGCTTGCGGGGGGGGAACACCGGGGAGCTGTTTTTT | TRBD2 | TRBJ2-2 | - | TRBV4-1
CASSTSGRETQYF | TGTGCCAGTAGTACCTCGGGCCGGGAGACCCAGTACTTC | - | TRBJ2-5 | - | TRBV19
CASSLSSYNEQFF | TGTGCCAGCAGCCTTAGCTCCTACAATGAGCAGTTCTTC | - | TRBJ2-1 | - | TRBV5-5
CASSLDLGIVTSGANVLTF | TGTGCCAGCAGCTTAGATCTAGGGATAGTAACATCTGGGGCCAACGTCCTGACTTTC | - | TRBJ2-6 | - | TRBV11-2
CAISERQGAGYTF | TGTGCCATCAGTGAGCGACAGGGGGCTGGCTACACCTTC | TRBD1 | TRBJ1-2 | few | TRBV10-3
CASRSTGVETQYF | TGTGCCAGCAGGTCAACAGGGGTCGAGACCCAGTACTTC | TRBD1 | TRBJ2-5 | - | TRBV6-5
CASSQGWSNQPQHF | TGTGCCAGCAGTCAGGGGTGGAGCAATCAGCCCCAGCATTTT | - | TRBJ1-5 | - | TRBV6-6
CASSPGTSRFF | TGTGCCAGCAGCCCCGGGACTAGCCGGTTCTTC | TRBD2 | TRBJ2-1 | - | TRBV6-6